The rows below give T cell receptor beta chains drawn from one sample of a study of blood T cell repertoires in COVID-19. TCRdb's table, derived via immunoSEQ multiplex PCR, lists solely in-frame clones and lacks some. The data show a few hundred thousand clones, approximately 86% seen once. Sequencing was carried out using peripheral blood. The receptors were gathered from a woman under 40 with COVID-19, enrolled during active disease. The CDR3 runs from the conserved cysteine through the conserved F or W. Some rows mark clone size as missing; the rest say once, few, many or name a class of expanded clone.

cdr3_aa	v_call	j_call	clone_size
CASSLDGTRYGYTF	TRBV7-2	TRBJ1-2	-
CASSSSGGASYGYTF	TRBV5-4	TRBJ1-2	few
CASSLAQGNYGYTF	TRBV7-2	TRBJ1-2	-
CASSLASGREQYF	TRBV27	TRBJ2-7	-
CASRDRGHGTDTQYF	TRBV4-1	TRBJ2-3	few
CASTHLAGGSTDTQYF	TRBV19	TRBJ2-3	once
CASSSSGANTGELFF	TRBV6-5	TRBJ2-2	-
CASSPQGQGLNTEAFF	TRBV7-9	TRBJ1-1	-
CASKFTSGRVDTQYF	TRBV6-5	TRBJ2-3	-
CASALFAGLLPDTQYF	TRBV21-1	TRBJ2-3	-
CASSDSQGPSGNTIYF	TRBV25-1	TRBJ1-3	-
CASSQSGARVREQYF	TRBV7-2	TRBJ2-7	-
CASSAGTGGRGGYTF	TRBV7-2	TRBJ1-2	-
CATSRGDRAGANVLTF	TRBV15	TRBJ2-6	-
CASSSRTGNTGELFF	TRBV19	TRBJ2-2	-
CASRPPGGTWRNEKLFF	TRBV3-1/TRBV3-2	TRBJ1-4	-
CASGLAEGADTQYF	TRBV7-8	TRBJ2-3	-
CASSQDTGQPQHF	TRBV4-3	TRBJ1-5	-
CASSLGMSRDYYGYTF	TRBV7-9	TRBJ1-2	-
CASSPLAGDSQETQYF	TRBV14	TRBJ2-5	-
CASSLQASGGETQYF	TRBV7-2	TRBJ2-5	-
CASSRGQGDYGYTF	TRBV6-2/TRBV6-3	TRBJ1-2	-
CAWIEDRVKAFF	TRBV30	TRBJ1-1	-
CASSPQGSYGYTF	TRBV11-2	TRBJ1-2	-
CAWSVLTIGNTIYF	TRBV30	TRBJ1-3	few
CASSIFPWVGTGLNQPQHF	TRBV19	TRBJ1-5	-
CASSYSIGSTGSSYNEQFF	TRBV6-2/TRBV6-3	TRBJ2-1	-
CASSQDSITPLHF	TRBV5-1	TRBJ1-6	-
CSASGLTLETQYF	TRBV29-1	TRBJ2-5	-
CASRQATGGANTEAFF	TRBV4-1	TRBJ1-1	once
CASSVDGGAFNEQFF	TRBV25-1	TRBJ2-1	-
CASSLAATQYF	TRBV12-3/TRBV12-4	TRBJ2-3	-
CASSPQPRTGGTEPSYEQYF	TRBV4-3	TRBJ2-7	-
CASSQRIQGISGANVLTF	TRBV14	TRBJ2-6	many
CASSQSLWRGTNTEAFF	TRBV23-1	TRBJ1-1	few
CASSINGGALSYEQYF	TRBV19	TRBJ2-7	-
CASSLHSSLETYGYTF	TRBV7-2	TRBJ1-2	-
CASSLDLWAAPSYGYTF	TRBV7-2	TRBJ1-2	-
CATSRDAGRNYGYTF	TRBV15	TRBJ1-2	few
CASTAFDRPNTEAFF	TRBV19	TRBJ1-1	-
CALVPLASGRSYNEQFF	TRBV2	TRBJ2-1	-
CASSATGTGISTEAFF	TRBV9	TRBJ1-1	once
CASSAGVNSPLHF	TRBV2	TRBJ1-6	-
CASSLGQSYGYTF	TRBV5-4	TRBJ1-2	-
CASSLFQSTRRSAKNIQYF	TRBV7-2	TRBJ2-4	-
CASMSSTYNEQFF	TRBV6-5	TRBJ2-1	-
CASSGDGGDPTSYNEQFF	TRBV9	TRBJ2-1	-
CASSQTTSDTQYF	TRBV3-1/TRBV3-2	TRBJ2-3	-
CASSTQGAHEQYF	TRBV6-2/TRBV6-3	TRBJ2-7	-
CASSLAPQVETQYF	TRBV7-6	TRBJ2-5	once
CASSLELAGNTDTQYF	TRBV5-1	TRBJ2-3	-